The present T cell receptor (beta chain) was sequenced within a study of control samples from healthy donors and cancer patients. Per the germline V gene, CDR1 is SGHRS and CDR2 is YFSETQ. V lost 1 base to trimming and J lost 0 bases; unmatched junction nucleotides: 0. The CDR3 loop spans 14 amino acids. This clone was picked up a small number of times. Assay used: immunoSEQ multiplex PCR; TCRdb lists only in-frame clones, some missing. The table includes about 160,000 clones, 70% to 90% detected once. This TCR derives from a man aged 25 to 45 in good health. The sample consisted of blood. This chain joins TRBV5-1 and TRBJ2-5; 7 bases are a match to TRBD2. CDR3 loop: CASSLSGDQETQYF. The CDR3 DNA is TGCGCCAGCAGCTTGAGCGGGGACCAAGAGACCCAGTACTTC.